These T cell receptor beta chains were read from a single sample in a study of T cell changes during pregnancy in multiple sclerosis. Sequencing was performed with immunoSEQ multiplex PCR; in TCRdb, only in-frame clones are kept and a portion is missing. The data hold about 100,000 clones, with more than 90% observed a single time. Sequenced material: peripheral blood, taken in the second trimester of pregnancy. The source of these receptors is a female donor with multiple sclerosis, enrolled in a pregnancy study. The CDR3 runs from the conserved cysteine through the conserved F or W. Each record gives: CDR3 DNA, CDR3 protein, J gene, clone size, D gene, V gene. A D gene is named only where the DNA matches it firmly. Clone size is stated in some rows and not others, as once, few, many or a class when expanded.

TGTGCCAGCAGTTCCCACACAGGGGCGAAAAACTACGAGCAGTACTTC CASSSHTGAKNYEQYF TRBJ2-7 NA TRBD1 TRBV27
TGTGCCAGCAGCCCGAGGCCCGTGGGTAGCGAAAAACTGTTTTTT CASSPRPVGSEKLFF TRBJ1-4 NA NA TRBV5-4
TGTGCCATCAGGGGAGGGATGAATGAGCAGTTCTTC CAIRGGMNEQFF TRBJ2-1 NA TRBD2 TRBV10-3
TGTGCCACCAGCAGAGACCTTGGCGGACAGTCCCACGAGCAGTACTTC CATSRDLGGQSHEQYF TRBJ2-7 NA NA TRBV15
TGTGCCAGCAGTTCTACCGGGGAAAGCTATGGCTACACCTTC CASSSTGESYGYTF TRBJ1-2 NA NA TRBV6-5
TGTGCCAGCTGCGAGTCAGGGAACTATGGCTACACCTTC CASCESGNYGYTF TRBJ1-2 NA NA TRBV6-5
TGCGCCAGCAGCCTAGACAGGGCGAACACCGGGGAGCTGTTTTTT CASSLDRANTGELFF TRBJ2-2 NA TRBD1 TRBV5-1
TGTGCCAGCAGCCCGGGTAAACACCCCAGGGGGTTCTACGAGCAGTACTTC CASSPGKHPRGFYEQYF TRBJ2-7 NA TRBD1 TRBV5-6
TGTGCCAGCAGCTTCTACCCGGCGACTAGCGGGAAGGGTAATGAGCAGTTCTTC CASSFYPATSGKGNEQFF TRBJ2-1 NA TRBD2 TRBV7-6
TGTGCCAGTAGTATAAGGGGTCAGCCCCAGCATTTT CASSIRGQPQHF TRBJ1-5 NA NA TRBV19
TGCGCCAGCAAGTGGACAGGGTTCCAAGAGACCCAGTACTTC CASKWTGFQETQYF TRBJ2-5 NA TRBD1 TRBV5-1
TGTGCCAGCAGTTACAGAGGAGGGACCTACGAGCAGTACTTC CASSYRGGTYEQYF TRBJ2-7 NA NA TRBV6-5
TGTGCCAGCTCCACGGGCGGGGGTGTTAATGAGCAGTTCTTC CASSTGGGVNEQFF TRBJ2-1 once TRBD2 TRBV18
TGTGCCATCAGGGATAGCGGGAGTCGGTACAATGAGCAGTTCTTC CAIRDSGSRYNEQFF TRBJ2-1 once TRBD2 TRBV10-3
TGTGCCAGCAGCTCGACTAGCGGGACCTCCTACGAGCAGTACTTC CASSSTSGTSYEQYF TRBJ2-7 NA TRBD2 TRBV7-9
TGTGCCAGCACCCTAGGGGGGGTTAGCGGGGAGACCCAGTACTTC CASTLGGVSGETQYF TRBJ2-5 NA NA TRBV28
TGTGCCAGCAGCAGGCGACTAGCGGGAGGCACCGGGGAGCTGTTTTTT CASSRRLAGGTGELFF TRBJ2-2 NA TRBD2 TRBV5-4
TGTGCCAGCAGTTCCAGGGGAGATCAGCCCCAGCATTTT CASSSRGDQPQHF TRBJ1-5 NA NA TRBV27
TGTGCCAGCAGCTTAAGCAGGGTACCTGGAAACACCATATATTTT CASSLSRVPGNTIYF TRBJ1-3 NA NA TRBV5-5
TGTGCCAGCAGTTTAGTCGGACTAGCGGAAGAGACCCAGTACTTC CASSLVGLAEETQYF TRBJ2-5 NA TRBD2 TRBV28
TGCGCCAGCAGCCACATCCTCGGGACTAGCGGAGATCCTAGCACAGATACGCAGTATTTT CASSHILGTSGDPSTDTQYF TRBJ2-3 NA TRBD2 TRBV4-1
TGTGCCAGCAGCTTAGCGCTTGGCAGGGGGCAGCCCCAGCATTTT CASSLALGRGQPQHF TRBJ1-5 once TRBD1 TRBV7-2
TGCGCCAGCAGCCAACCCAGGGACAGGGGGACGTTAGAGACCCAGTACTTC CASSQPRDRGTLETQYF TRBJ2-5 NA TRBD1 TRBV4-1
TGTGCCAGCAGCCAAAGACTGATTACAGATACGCAGTATTTT CASSQRLITDTQYF TRBJ2-3 NA NA TRBV13
TGTGCCAGCAGTGGAGCCGGGACAGGGGGCGGCTACACCTTC CASSGAGTGGGYTF TRBJ1-2 NA TRBD1 TRBV2
TGTGCCAGCAGCTGGGGGGGATTAGAGGAGACCCAGTACTTC CASSWGGLEETQYF TRBJ2-5 NA TRBD2 TRBV5-4
TGTGCCAGCGAGGAGGTTAGCGGAACCACAGATACGCAGTATTTT CASEEVSGTTDTQYF TRBJ2-3 NA NA TRBV6-1
TGTGCCAGCAGCGTAGATCTCGGGGAGCTGTTTTTT CASSVDLGELFF TRBJ2-2 NA NA TRBV9
TGTGCCAGCAGTTTGGGACAGGGGATCTATGGCTACACCTTC CASSLGQGIYGYTF TRBJ1-2 NA TRBD1 TRBV28
TGTGCCAGCAGGCCGGGACAGAGCTACGAGCAGTACTTC CASRPGQSYEQYF TRBJ2-7 NA TRBD1 TRBV6-6
TGCGCCAGCAGCTCCTCAGGGACAGCAAATGAAAAACTGTTTTTT CASSSSGTANEKLFF TRBJ1-4 NA TRBD1 TRBV5-1
TGTGCCAGCTCACCAAATTCAGGGAGGGTGGAGACCCAGTACTTC CASSPNSGRVETQYF TRBJ2-5 NA TRBD2 TRBV18
TGCGCCAGCAGCCCGGGGGGCCAAGGCCGTCCAGATACGCAGTATTTT CASSPGGQGRPDTQYF TRBJ2-3 NA NA TRBV5-1
TGTGCCAGCAGCCTAGAAAGGAAGCAAGAGACCCAGTACTTC CASSLERKQETQYF TRBJ2-5 NA NA TRBV2
TGCGCCAGCAGCTTGGTGACTAGCGGGTCAAGCACAGATACGCAGTATTTT CASSLVTSGSSTDTQYF TRBJ2-3 NA TRBD2 TRBV5-1
TGTGCCAGCACTATGGACAGGGCGGCTAATGAAAAACTGTTTTTT CASTMDRAANEKLFF TRBJ1-4 NA TRBD1 TRBV2